A selection of T cell receptor beta chains follows, all from one sample in a study of siplizumab effects on memory and regulatory T cells. Clones were sequenced by immunoSEQ multiplex PCR, and TCRdb holds only the in-frame ones, with some missing. The data hold more than 95,000 clones, with around 94% observed a single time. The sample consisted of non-Treg CD4+ T cells sorted from blood. The receptors were gathered from a human donor in good health. CDR3s include the opening cysteine and the closing phenylalanine or tryptophan. A D gene is named only where the DNA matches it firmly. Size values are once, few and many counts, or a class for expanded clones, and some rows have none.

.,TRBJ1-1,TRBV9,.,CASSLRTDLNTEAFF,TGTGCCAGCAGCCTCCGGACCGACCTGAACACTGAAGCTTTCTTT
TRBD2,TRBJ2-7,TRBV6-1,.,CASSGLGTSNSYEQYF,TGTGCCAGCAGTGGCTTAGGGACTAGCAACTCCTACGAGCAGTACTTC
TRBD1,TRBJ1-4,TRBV5-1,once,CASSLGPTGDNEKLFF,TGCGCCAGCAGCTTGGGCCCGACAGGGGATAATGAAAAACTGTTTTTT
.,TRBJ1-4,TRBV6-1,.,CASSLVAKEKLFF,TGTGCCAGCAGCTTAGTGGCGAAAGAAAAACTGTTTTTT
TRBD1,TRBJ1-2,TRBV7-9,once,CASSHPGTAVYGYTF,TGTGCCAGCAGCCACCCCGGGACAGCCGTTTATGGCTACACCTTC
TRBD1,TRBJ2-1,TRBV18,.,CASSPPRTGPRGEQFF,TGTGCCAGCTCACCGCCCCGGACAGGCCCTCGGGGTGAGCAGTTCTTC
.,TRBJ2-1,TRBV11-3,.,CASSLGTNNEQFF,TGTGCCAGCAGCTTAGGAACCAACAATGAGCAGTTCTTC
.,TRBJ2-7,TRBV9,.,CASSQGQGPAEQYF,TGTGCCAGCAGCCAGGGGCAGGGTCCCGCCGAGCAGTACTTC
.,TRBJ1-5,TRBV7-9,.,CASSLGSEQPQHF,TGTGCCAGCAGCTTGGGGAGCGAACAGCCCCAGCATTTT
TRBD1,TRBJ1-1,TRBV5-1,.,CASSLTTGSYTEAFF,TGCGCCAGCAGCCTAACGACAGGGTCCTACACTGAAGCTTTCTTT
TRBD1,TRBJ1-2,TRBV10-3,.,CAIRPDRGYGYTF,TGTGCCATCAGGCCGGACAGGGGATATGGCTACACCTTC
TRBD1,TRBJ1-2,TRBV27,.,CASRPTGGNYGYTF,TGTGCCAGCAGACCGACAGGGGGCAACTATGGCTACACCTTC
.,TRBJ1-1,TRBV12-5,.,CASGATGAIGYTEAFF,TGTGCTAGTGGTGCGACCGGTGCAATAGGCTACACTGAAGCTTTCTTT
TRBD1,TRBJ2-5,TRBV5-4,once,CASTRDSQETQYF,TGTGCCAGCACCCGGGACAGCCAAGAGACCCAGTACTTC
.,TRBJ2-3,TRBV10-3,.,CAISDLGAVTQYF,TGTGCCATCAGTGATTTAGGTGCGGTTACGCAGTATTTT
TRBD2,TRBJ2-7,TRBV5-6,.,CASSPGLAGVTYEQYF,TGTGCCAGCAGCCCGGGACTAGCGGGGGTAACGTACGAGCAGTACTTC
.,TRBJ2-3,TRBV6-1,.,CASSSAAGTDTQYF,TGTGCCAGCAGCTCGGCCGCTGGCACAGATACGCAGTATTTT
.,TRBJ2-3,TRBV5-1,.,CASSLDRVVDTQYF,TGCGCCAGCAGCTTGGACAGGGTTGTGGATACGCAGTATTTT
.,TRBJ2-1,TRBV4-2,few,CASSQDLTVYNEQFF,TGTGCCAGCAGCCAAGATTTGACGGTCTACAATGAGCAGTTCTTC
TRBD1,TRBJ1-6,TRBV5-1,.,CASSLQIVGQKNSPLHF,TGCGCCAGCAGCTTGCAGATCGTGGGACAGAAGAATTCACCCCTCCACTTT
.,TRBJ2-7,TRBV18,.,CASSPSALQGYEQYF,TGTGCCAGCTCACCATCGGCTTTACAGGGCTACGAGCAGTACTTC
.,TRBJ1-5,TRBV21-1,.,CASSRDGGNQPQHF,TGTGCCAGCAGCAGGGACGGCGGGAACCAGCCCCAGCATTTT
.,TRBJ2-1,TRBV9,.,CASSDGQMGVDEQFF,TGTGCCAGCAGCGACGGACAGATGGGGGTGGATGAGCAGTTCTTC
TRBD2,TRBJ2-7,TRBV18,.,CASSYLGGESYEQYF,TGTGCCAGCTCGTACTTGGGGGGGGAGTCCTACGAGCAGTACTTC
.,TRBJ1-5,TRBV4-2,once,CASSQVSGGNNQPQHF,TGTGCCAGCAGCCAAGTTAGCGGGGGAAACAATCAGCCCCAGCATTTT
TRBD1,TRBJ1-5,TRBV2,few,CASSPDREIRPQHF,TGTGCCAGCAGCCCAGACAGGGAAATTCGGCCCCAGCATTTT
TRBD2,TRBJ2-4,TRBV18,.,CASSPGSGGGNIQYF,TGTGCCAGCTCACCAGGAAGCGGGGGGGGAAACATTCAGTACTTC
TRBD1,TRBJ2-3,TRBV5-1,.,CASSSEQGGDTQYF,TGCGCCAGCAGCTCGGAACAGGGGGGAGATACGCAGTATTTT
.,TRBJ1-2,TRBV25-1,.,CASSRTGTPNYGYTF,TGTGCCAGCAGCAGAACCGGGACACCAAACTATGGCTACACCTTC